The count of the clone carrying this T cell receptor beta chain is one. Its antigen is unknown. This sample was included in a study of CD8 T cells in Susac syndrome. This CDR3 comprises 16 residues. V was trimmed by 1 base and J by 3 bases, leaving 13 bases between them. Germline V gene sequence: CDR1 SGHVS, CDR2 FNYEAQ. When the RNA was reverse transcribed, random hexamers were used with an input of 0.5 to 1 ug. It was immunoSEQ multiplex PCR that amplified TCR beta CDR3 across 54 Vbeta and 13 Jbeta. TCRdb re-called the immunoSEQ multiplex PCR reads through MiXCR, storing one row per CDR3 protein. The profile shows 400,000 or so distinct CDR3 sequences, approximately 85% of them singletons. Relapsing-remitting disease, either stable or active, was present in the treatment-naive patients who were the multiple sclerosis controls. Negative magnetic isolation gave CD8+ and CD4+ cells; FACS enriched CD8+ TEMRA.

General observations from the study: The authors acknowledged that their TCR sequencing and HLA analysis involved a relatively small number of individuals.

The sequenced material came from CD8+ T cells from PBMCs. The rearrangement joins TRBV7-6 to TRBJ1-5; TRBD1 is a possible D gene (5 bases). The clonotype was recovered from a human donor with multiple sclerosis. The CDR3 DNA reads as TGTGCCAGCAGCTTAGGAGGGCAGGGCCCCAATCAGCCCCAGCATTTT. This translates into CASSLGGQGPNQPQHF.